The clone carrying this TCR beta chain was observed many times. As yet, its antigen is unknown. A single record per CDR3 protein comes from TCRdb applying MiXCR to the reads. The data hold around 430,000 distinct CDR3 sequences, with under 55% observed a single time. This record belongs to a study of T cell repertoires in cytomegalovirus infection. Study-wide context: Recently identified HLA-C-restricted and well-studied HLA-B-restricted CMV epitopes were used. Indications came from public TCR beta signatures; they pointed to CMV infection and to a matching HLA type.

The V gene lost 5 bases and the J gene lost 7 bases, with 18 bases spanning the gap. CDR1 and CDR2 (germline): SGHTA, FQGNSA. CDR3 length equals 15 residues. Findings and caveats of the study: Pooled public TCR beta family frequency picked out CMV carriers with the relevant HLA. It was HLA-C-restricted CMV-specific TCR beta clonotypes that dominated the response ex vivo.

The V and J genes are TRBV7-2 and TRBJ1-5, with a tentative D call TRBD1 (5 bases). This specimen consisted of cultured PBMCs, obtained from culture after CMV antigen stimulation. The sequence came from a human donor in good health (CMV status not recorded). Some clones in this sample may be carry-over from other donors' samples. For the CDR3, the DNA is TGTGCCAGCAGCACTCGGGACGGCGCAGGGCAGCCCCAGCATTTT. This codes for CASSTRDGAGQPQHF.